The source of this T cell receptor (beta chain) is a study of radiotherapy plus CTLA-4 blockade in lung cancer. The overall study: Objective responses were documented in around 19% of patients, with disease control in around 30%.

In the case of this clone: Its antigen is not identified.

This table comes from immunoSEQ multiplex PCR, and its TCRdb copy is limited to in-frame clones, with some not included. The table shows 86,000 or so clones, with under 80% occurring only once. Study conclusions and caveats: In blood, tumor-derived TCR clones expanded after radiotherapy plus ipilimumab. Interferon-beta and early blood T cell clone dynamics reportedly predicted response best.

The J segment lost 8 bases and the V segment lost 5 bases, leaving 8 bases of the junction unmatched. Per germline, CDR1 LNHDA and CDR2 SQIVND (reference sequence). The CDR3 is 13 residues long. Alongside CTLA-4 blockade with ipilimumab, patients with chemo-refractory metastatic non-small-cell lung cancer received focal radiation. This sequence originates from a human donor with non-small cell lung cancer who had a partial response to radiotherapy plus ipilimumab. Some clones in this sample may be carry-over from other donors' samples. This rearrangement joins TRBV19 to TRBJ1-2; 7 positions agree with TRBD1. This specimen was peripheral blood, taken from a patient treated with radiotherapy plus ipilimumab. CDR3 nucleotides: TGTGCCAGTAGTCCTGACAGGGTAAGGGGCTACACCTTC. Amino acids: CASSPDRVRGYTF.